The 23 T cell receptor beta chains reported below all come from one sample, sequenced in a study of T-cell reconstitution after alpha-beta-depleted transplantation in children. TCRbeta library preparation incorporated unique molecular identifiers. TCRdb re-analysed the PCR reads in MiXCR, keeping a single row per CDR3 protein. The table includes tens of thousands of distinct CDR3 sequences, 40% to 55% detected once. Sequenced here: PBMCs, mostly from graft donor cells, sampled 360 days after TCRalphabeta/CD19-depleted stem cell transplant. These receptors came from a male patient under 18 who had a stem cell transplant for acute lymphoblastic leukemia, so the T cells may come from the graft donor.

This clonotype was observed a single time. The V gene is TRBV18, the J gene TRBJ2-7; no firm D call. The V and J ends lost 4 bases and 4 bases respectively, with 8 bases between them. The CDR3 sequence is 12 residues long. Germline V gene sequence: CDR1 KGHSH, CDR2 LQKENI. CDR3 in amino acids: CASSLNDYEQYF. The CDR3 DNA is TGTGCCAGCTCACTTAATGATTACGAGCAGTACTTC.

J is TRBJ2-2 and V is TRBV5-1; no definite D call. The CDR3 is 16 residues long. With 4 bases removed from V and 1 base from J, the gap between germline ends came to 14 bases. Germline values: CDR1 SGHRS, CDR2 YFSETQ. DNA of the CDR3: TGCGCCAGCAGCCGCTTGGGGTCTGAGAACACCGGGGAGCTGTTTTTT. Translating gives CASSRLGSENTGELFF.

This clonotype was counted a few times. Relative to the germline gene, one junction end is altered; a read error may explain this. J is TRBJ2-3 and V is TRBV7-7; 10 positions agree with TRBD1. CDR1 SSHAT and CDR2 FNYEAQ come from the germline V gene (reference sequence). The CDR3 contains 15 residues. CDR3 region: CASSPGQGSTDTQYF. The CDR3 DNA reads TGTGCTAGCAGCCCGGGACAGGGGAGCACAGATACGCAGTATTTT.

The CDR3 here is CSVEDPTSGRYNEQFF. CDR3 DNA: TGCAGCGTTGAAGACCCGACTAGCGGGAGATACAATGAGCAGTTCTTC. This chain joins TRBV29-1 and TRBJ2-1, with 12 bases that match TRBD2. Germline CDR1 reads SQVTM; CDR2 reads ANQGSEA. Unmatched junction bases numbered 4, after V lost 0 bases and J lost 4 bases. The CDR3 totals 16 residues.

This clonotype has a handful of counts. CDR3 nucleotides: TGTGCCAGCAGCCCCAGGAGGGCGGCGGAGACCCAGTACTTC. The encoded protein is CASSPRRAAETQYF. The chain has TRBV12-3 or TRBV12-4 and TRBJ2-5, with a possible D match to TRBD2 (6 bases). This CDR3 spans 14 amino acids. V lost 6 bases, J lost 5 bases, and 16 bases lay in between.

J is TRBJ2-6 and V is TRBV5-6; no clear D gene. Germline loops: CDR1 SGHDT, CDR2 YYEEEE. This CDR3 has 16 residues. Trimming left V 4 bases short and J 0 bases short, with 11 bases between. The DNA of the CDR3 is TGTGCCAGCAGCCCCTTACAGCTCTCTGGGGCCAACGTCCTGACTTTC. This sequence encodes CASSPLQLSGANVLTF. Full variable domain (outside the CDR3, taken from reference TRBV5-6 and TRBJ2-6): DAGVTQSPTHLIKTRGQQVTLRCSPKSGHDTVSWYQQALGQGPQFIFQYYEEEERQRGNFPDRFSGHQFPNYSSELNVNALLLGDSALYLCASSPLQLSGANVLTFGAGSRLTVL.

This clonotype has more than one count but fewer than ten. The chain links TRBV12-3 or TRBV12-4 to TRBJ2-5; D gene ambiguous. V was trimmed by 5 bases and J by 4 bases, leaving 14 bases between them. The CDR3 is 14 residues long. Written as DNA, the CDR3 is TGTGCCAGCAGTCCGTTGGTCCTTAGAGAGACCCAGTACTTC. This encodes CASSPLVLRETQYF.

This clonotype was observed a handful of times. The gene calls are TRBV20-1 and TRBJ1-1; D is unresolved. V was shortened by 6 bases and J by 6 bases, with 26 bases between the two germline ends. Germline V gene lookup returns CDR1 DFQATT and CDR2 SNEGSKA (reference sequence). The CDR3 totals 16 residues. CDR3 protein: CSALGWSVVSRPEAFF. Written as DNA, the CDR3 is TGCAGTGCCCTCGGTTGGAGTGTGGTATCGAGGCCTGAAGCTTTCTTT.

This clonotype was seen ten or more times. The V call is TRBV7-6, the J call TRBJ2-2; the match to TRBD2 covers 8 bases. CDR3 length: 18 residues. V lost 6 bases and J lost 0; bases outside the gene matches: 12. Germline V gene lookup returns CDR1 SGHVS and CDR2 FNYEAQ. Here the CDR3 reads CASSLRGAGGSNTGELFF. CDR3 nucleotides: TGTGCCAGCAGTCTCCGAGGCGCGGGGGGTTCGAACACCGGGGAGCTGTTTTTT.

The chain is built from TRBV24-1 and TRBJ2-2; the D is unclear. The CDR3 covers 13 residues. The germline gives CDR1 KGHDR, CDR2 SFDVKD. Trimming left V 6 bases short and J 5 bases short, with 9 bases between. CDR3 region: CATSLDHTGELFF. The CDR3 DNA reads as TGTGCCACCAGTTTGGACCATACCGGGGAGCTGTTTTTT.

The J gene is TRBJ2-1, the V gene TRBV5-1, with 11 bases lining up with TRBD1. This CDR3 is 15 amino acids long. In germline, CDR1 is SGHRS, CDR2 YFSETQ. The ends lost 4 bases at V and 6 bases at J; junction bases unmatched: 6. CDR3 sequence (DNA): TGCGCCAGCAGCGAGTCGGGACAGGGGGGCAATGAGCAGTTCTTC. Its protein product is CASSESGQGGNEQFF.

In this sample, this clonotype turned up a few times. The genes are TRBV11-2 and TRBJ2-7; D is unclear. V was trimmed by 0 bases and J by 2 bases, leaving 2 bases between them. Germline CDR1 is SGHAT and CDR2 is FQNNGV. The CDR3 spans 12 residues. CDR3 amino acids: CASSLDPYEQYF. The CDR3 DNA reads as TGTGCCAGCAGCTTAGACCCCTACGAGCAGTACTTC.

The V gene is TRBV5-5, the J gene TRBJ2-3, with TRBD2 identical over 7 bases. The germline V gene has CDR1 SGHKS and CDR2 YYEKEE (reference sequence). V gave up 1 base and J gave up 0 bases; unmatched junction bases: 11. The CDR3 is 18 amino acids. Here the CDR3 reads CASSLSRGVATSTDTQYF. The CDR3 DNA follows: TGTGCCAGCAGCTTGTCCCGGGGGGTGGCCACTAGCACAGATACGCAGTATTTT.

This clonotype turned up a few times. The chain uses TRBV7-2 and TRBJ1-2; D is undetermined. V lost 0 bases to trimming and J lost 4 bases, with 6 bases between them. The V gene's germline CDR1 is SGHTA and CDR2 FQGNSA. CDR3 length equals 13 residues. In DNA, the CDR3 is TGTGCCAGCAGCTTAGCCGGGCGCTATGGCTACACCTTC. It translates to CASSLAGRYGYTF.

The chain joins TRBV29-1 to TRBJ2-3, with 9 positions matching TRBD2. CDR3 size: 13 residues. Germline-derived CDR1 and CDR2 are SQVTM and ANQGSEA. The ends lost 5 bases at V and 4 bases at J; junction bases unmatched: 4. CDR3 DNA sequence: TGCAGCGTTCAAGCGGGAGGCTCAGATACGCAGTATTTT. It codes for CSVQAGGSDTQYF.

The chain recombines TRBV5-1 with TRBJ2-7, with D possibly TRBD2 on 5 matching bases. CDR3 length equals 17 residues. V was clipped by 3 bases and J by 3 bases, with 22 bases between them. Germline V gives CDR1 SGHRS, CDR2 YFSETQ. The CDR3 DNA reads TGCGCCAGCAGCTCTACTACAACCACTAGTGCGGTCTACGAGCAGTACTTC. Protein product: CASSSTTTTSAVYEQYF.

The gene calls are TRBV5-1 and TRBJ2-1, with TRBD1 identical over 10 bases. Germline values: CDR1 SGHRS, CDR2 YFSETQ. The CDR3 runs 16 residues. V trimming: 4 bases; J trimming: 1 base; junction bases outside the gene matches: 5. CDR3 sequence reads: CASSTRQGASYNEQFF. The CDR3 DNA is TGCGCCAGCAGCACACGACAGGGGGCTTCCTACAATGAGCAGTTCTTC. Together with reference TRBV5-1 and TRBJ2-1, the CDR3 gives the full variable domain: KAGVTQTPRYLIKTRGQQVTLSCSPISGHRSVSWYQQTPGQGLQFLFEYFSETQRNKGNFPGRFSGRQFSNSRSEMNVSTLELGDSALYLCASSTRQGASYNEQFFGPGTRLTVL.

The rearrangement uses TRBV7-2 and TRBJ1-2, with D maybe TRBD1 (5 bases). The germline gives CDR1 SGHTA, CDR2 FQGNSA. The length of the CDR3 is 12 residues. V lost 1 base, J lost 10 bases, and 10 bases lay in between. DNA for the CDR3: TGTGCCAGCAGCTTAGGGGAAGGGGACTACACCTTC. It yields the protein CASSLGEGDYTF.

This clonotype was found once. J is TRBJ1-4 and V is TRBV7-8; 7 positions match TRBD1. The CDR3 length is 14 residues. The germline CDR1 and CDR2 sequences are SGHVS and FQNEAQ. Trimming cost V 5 bases and J 3 bases; bases outside gene matches: 3. Here the CDR3 reads CASSERGPNEKLFF. The CDR3 DNA reads TGTGCCAGCAGCGAGAGGGGGCCTAATGAAAAACTGTTTTTT.

The chain joins TRBV12-3 or TRBV12-4 to TRBJ2-3; 10 nucleotides align to TRBD2. J was trimmed by 6 bases and V by 5 bases; bases with no gene match: 5. There are 14 residues in the CDR3. The CDR3 protein is CASSLGTSADTQYF. The CDR3 DNA reads as TGTGCCAGCAGTCTAGGGACTAGCGCTGATACGCAGTATTTT.

The chain links TRBV28 to TRBJ2-1; the D gene is possibly TRBD2 (5 bases). The V gene lost 6 bases and the J gene lost 0 bases, with 12 bases spanning the gap. Germline loops: CDR1 MDHEN, CDR2 SYDVKM. The CDR3 has 15 residues. As DNA, the CDR3 is TGTGCCAGCAGAAAGGACTTGGGCTCCTACAATGAGCAGTTCTTC. Amino acids: CASRKDLGSYNEQFF. Drawing the rest from reference TRBV28 and TRBJ2-1, the complete variable domain is DVKVTQSSRYLVKRTGEKVFLECVQDMDHENMFWYRQDPGLGLRLIYFSYDVKMKEKGDIPEGYSVSREKKERFSLILESASTNQTSMYLCASRKDLGSYNEQFFGPGTRLTVL.

The chain combines TRBV29-1 with TRBJ2-2, with 15 bases aligning to TRBD2. The V and J ends lost 7 bases and 5 bases, in that order; junction bases with no gene match: 11. The CDR3 consists of 17 residues. The germline V gene encodes CDR1 SQVTM and CDR2 ANQGSEA. The CDR3 bases are TGCAGCGCCAACGGACTAGCGGGAGGGCCGAGGACCGGGGAGCTGTTTTTT. This sequence encodes CSANGLAGGPRTGELFF.

The chain joins TRBV19 to TRBJ2-3; a possible D gene is TRBD1 (6 bases). V lost 5 bases and J lost 3, with 9 bases in between. CDR1 LNHDA and CDR2 SQIVND come from the germline V gene (reference sequence). This CDR3 has 13 residues. CDR3 sequence: CASSGQWTDTQYF. In nucleotides, the CDR3 is TGTGCCAGTAGTGGACAGTGGACAGATACGCAGTATTTT.